A single TCR beta chain is shown here with its context. Its specificity is unknown. This sample stems from a study of T-cell memory formation after mild COVID-19. Whole-study results and caveats: Shrinking CD4+ clones resided mostly in CM and EM, and CD8+ ones in EMRA.

The CDR3 sequence is 14 residues long. In germline, CDR1 is SEHNR, CDR2 FQNEAQ (reference sequence). V lost 4 bases and J 9 bases, leaving 16 bases between the germline ends. TCRdb re-called the 5' RACE reads through MiXCR, storing one row per CDR3 protein. The sample records 200,000 or so distinct CDR3 sequences, just over 9.5% being singletons. The sample comprised PBMCs or a T cell subset sorted from them (not recorded which). The chain links TRBV7-9 to TRBJ2-1, with D perhaps TRBD1 or TRBD2 (6 bases each). The TCR originated in a man between 18 and 29 years old who had mild COVID-19 (a few samples of this study predate the infection). Cell type and time point are not known. The CDR3 is CASSSSGLRGEQFF. The CDR3 DNA reads TGTGCCAGCAGCTCCTCGGGACTCAGGGGTGAGCAGTTCTTC.